Below are 6 T cell receptor beta chains sequenced from a single sample in a study of T cells in Graves' hyperthyroidism and ophthalmopathy. Amplified TCR beta CDR3 regions derived from RNA transcripts. Researchers ran a first-round RT-PCR on the TCR CDR3 using the HTBI primer set. TCRdb fed the multiplex PCR reads into MiXCR, producing one record per CDR3 protein. Of 640,000 or so distinct CDR3 sequences detected, under 15% appear once; the ten largest clones hold about 4.5%. The specimen sequenced was blood. These receptors all stem from a woman between 35 and 50 years old with Graves' ophthalmopathy.

This clonotype occurred many times. J is TRBJ2-7 and V is TRBV6-2 or TRBV6-3, with 7 bases lining up with TRBD2. The germline gives CDR1 MNHEY, CDR2 SVGEGT. With V trimmed by 1 base and J by 6 bases, 9 bases remained unmatched. CDR3 size: 15 residues. The CDR3 here is CASSYWLAGEGEQYF. CDR3 DNA: TGTGCCAGCAGTTACTGGTTGGCGGGAGAGGGCGAGCAGTACTTC.

This clonotype was detected many times. The chain combines TRBV4-2 with TRBJ2-7; D is possibly TRBD1 (6 bases). Trimming pared 0 bases from V and 2 bases from J, leaving 11 bases between. The CDR3 is 15 residues long. CDR1 is LGHNA and CDR2 is YNFKEQ in the germline V gene. The CDR3 DNA sequence: TGTGCCAGCAGCCAAGAATGGACAGAGACCTACGAGCAGTACTTC. This encodes CASSQEWTETYEQYF.

Many counts were recorded for this clonotype. This chain joins TRBV11-2 and TRBJ2-2; D is unclear. The germline CDR1 and CDR2 sequences are SGHAT and FQNNGV. V was trimmed by 1 base and J by 2 bases, leaving 14 bases between them. The CDR3 covers 17 residues. The CDR3 spells CASSLGATLYNTGELFF. The DNA for the CDR3 is TGTGCCAGCAGCTTAGGAGCGACACTATATAACACCGGGGAGCTGTTTTTT. The full variable domain, in which reference TRBV11-2 and TRBJ2-2 provide the parts outside the CDR3, is EAGVAQSPRYKIIEKRQSVAFWCNPISGHATLYWYQQILGQGPKLLIQFQNNGVVDDSQLPKDRFSAERLKGVDSTLKIQPAKLEDSAVYLCASSLGATLYNTGELFFGEGSRLTVL.

This clonotype was detected ten times or more. The chain recombines TRBV12-3 or TRBV12-4 with TRBJ2-7, with a tentative D call TRBD1 (6 bases). CDR3 size: 14 residues. Trimming left V 2 bases short and J 4 bases short, with 12 bases between. In DNA, the CDR3 is TGTGCCAGCAGTTTAAGGGGGAGTACTTACGAGCAGTACTTC. Protein: CASSLRGSTYEQYF.

This clonotype occurred many times. This chain joins TRBV10-3 and TRBJ1-2; 8 bases agree with TRBD1. This CDR3 contains 16 residues. CDR1 is ENHRY and CDR2 is SYGVKD in the germline V gene. J lost 0 bases, V lost 6 bases, and 9 bases had no gene match. The DNA for the CDR3 is TGTGCCATCAGGCCAACTGGGACAGGAGCTAACTATGGCTACACCTTC. It encodes CAIRPTGTGANYGYTF.

This clonotype has ten or more counts. The J gene is TRBJ1-1, the V gene TRBV28, with a weak D call TRBD1 (6 bases). CDR1 is MDHEN, CDR2 SYDVKM, per germline. The CDR3 is made up of 15 amino acids. The V gene lost 6 bases and the J gene lost 0 bases, with 14 bases spanning the gap. Here the CDR3 DNA reads TGTGCCAGCAGACGTACAGGGCCAATGAACACTGAAGCTTTCTTT. Protein: CASRRTGPMNTEAFF.